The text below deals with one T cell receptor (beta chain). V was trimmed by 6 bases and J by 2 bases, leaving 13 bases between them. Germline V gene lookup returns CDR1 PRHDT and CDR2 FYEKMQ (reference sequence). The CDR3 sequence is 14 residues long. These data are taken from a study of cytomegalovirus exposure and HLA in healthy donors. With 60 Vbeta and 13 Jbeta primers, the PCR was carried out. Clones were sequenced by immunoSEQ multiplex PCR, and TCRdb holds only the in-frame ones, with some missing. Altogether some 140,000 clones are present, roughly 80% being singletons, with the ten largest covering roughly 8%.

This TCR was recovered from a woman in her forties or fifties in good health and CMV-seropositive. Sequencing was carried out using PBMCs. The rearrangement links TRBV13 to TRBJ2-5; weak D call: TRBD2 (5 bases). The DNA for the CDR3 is TGTGCCAGCAGTCCCGCGGGTCGACAAGAGACCCAGTACTTC. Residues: CASSPAGRQETQYF.